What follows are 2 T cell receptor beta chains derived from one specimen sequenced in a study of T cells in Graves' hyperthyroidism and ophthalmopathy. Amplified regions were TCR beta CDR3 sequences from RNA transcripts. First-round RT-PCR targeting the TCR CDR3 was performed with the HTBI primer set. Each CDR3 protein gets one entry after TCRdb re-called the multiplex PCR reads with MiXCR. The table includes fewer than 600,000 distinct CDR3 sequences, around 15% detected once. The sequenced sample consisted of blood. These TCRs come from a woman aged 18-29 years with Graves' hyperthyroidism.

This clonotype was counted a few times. CDR3 loop: CATSRGGLADAYNEQFF. The CDR3 DNA sequence: TGTGCCACCAGCAGGGGGGGACTAGCGGACGCCTACAATGAGCAGTTCTTC. This chain uses TRBV24-1 with TRBJ2-1, with 11 bases aligning to TRBD2. Germline V gene data show CDR1 as KGHDR and CDR2 as SFDVKD. This CDR3 contains 17 residues. The J segment lost 2 bases and the V segment lost 7 bases, leaving 9 bases of the junction unmatched.

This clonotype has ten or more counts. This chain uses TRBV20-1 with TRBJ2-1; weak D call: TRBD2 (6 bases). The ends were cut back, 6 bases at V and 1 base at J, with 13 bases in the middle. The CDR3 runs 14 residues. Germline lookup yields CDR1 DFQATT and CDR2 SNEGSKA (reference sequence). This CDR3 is CSARAGGSYNEQFF. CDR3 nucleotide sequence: TGCAGTGCGCGAGCCGGGGGATCCTACAATGAGCAGTTCTTC.